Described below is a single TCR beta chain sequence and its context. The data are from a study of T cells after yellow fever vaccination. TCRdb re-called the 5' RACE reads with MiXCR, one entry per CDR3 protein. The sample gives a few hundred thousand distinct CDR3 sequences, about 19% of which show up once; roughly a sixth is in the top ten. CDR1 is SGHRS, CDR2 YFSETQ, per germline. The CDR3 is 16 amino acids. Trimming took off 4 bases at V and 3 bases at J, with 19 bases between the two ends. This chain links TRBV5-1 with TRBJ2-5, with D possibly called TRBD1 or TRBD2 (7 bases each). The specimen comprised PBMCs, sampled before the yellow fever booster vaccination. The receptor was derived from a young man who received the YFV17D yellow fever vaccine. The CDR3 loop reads CASSGRDRTEEETQYF. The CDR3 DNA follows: TGCGCCAGCAGCGGGAGGGACAGAACCGAGGAAGAGACCCAGTACTTC.